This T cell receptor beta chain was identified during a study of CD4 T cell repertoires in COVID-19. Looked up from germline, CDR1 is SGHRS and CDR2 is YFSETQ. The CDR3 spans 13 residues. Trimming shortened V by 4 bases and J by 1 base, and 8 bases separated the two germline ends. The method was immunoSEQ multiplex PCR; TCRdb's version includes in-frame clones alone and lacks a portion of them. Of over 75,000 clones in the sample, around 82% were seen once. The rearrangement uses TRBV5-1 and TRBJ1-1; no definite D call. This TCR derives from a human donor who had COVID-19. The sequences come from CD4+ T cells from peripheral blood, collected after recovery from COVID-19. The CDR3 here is CASSLLRNTEAFF. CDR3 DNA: TGCGCCAGCAGCCTCCTTCGGAACACTGAAGCTTTCTTT.